The 15 T cell receptor beta chains listed next were all sequenced from one sample in a study of shared clonotypes between healthy human individuals. Using immunoSEQ multiplex PCR, the repertoire was profiled, and TCRdb retains in-frame clones only, with some absent. The sample yields roughly 1 million clones, 70% to 80% seen once. Sequences were obtained from memory CD4+ T cells sorted from blood. This sample's subset: CD45RA-negative fraction. The receptor source for this set is a man aged 18 to 35 in good health.

A note on this clone: This clone may be a read error of a much larger clone one base away. V is TRBV2 and J is TRBJ2-2; D gene uncertain. The CDR3 runs to 12 residues. The germline gives CDR1 SNHLY, CDR2 FYNNEI. V lost 5 bases and J lost 3, with 4 bases in between. The CDR3 sequence: CASSPDTGELFF. The CDR3 nucleotides are TGTGCCAGCAGTCCGGACACCGGGGAGCTGTTTTTT.

The chain carries TRBV6-1 and TRBJ2-3; D ambiguous. Per germline, CDR1 MNHNS and CDR2 SASEGT. CDR3 length equals 15 residues. Trimming pared 2 bases from V and 0 bases from J, leaving 9 bases between. The CDR3 nucleotides are TGTGCCAGCAGTGAAAGCCCCTTCAGCACAGATACGCAGTATTTT. Encoded protein: CASSESPFSTDTQYF.

CDR3 loop: CASSSGRTQYF. The CDR3 DNA follows: TGTGCCAGTAGTTCGGGAAGGACGCAGTATTTT. The chain has TRBV19 and TRBJ2-3, with a weak D call TRBD2 (5 bases). This CDR3 is built from 11 residues. V was clipped by 5 bases and J by 9 bases, with 9 bases between them. Per germline, CDR1 LNHDA and CDR2 SQIVND (reference sequence).

The chain is built from TRBV5-6 and TRBJ1-2, with 10 bases matching TRBD1. CDR1 and CDR2 (germline): SGHDT, YYEEEE. The CDR3 length is 16 residues. V trimming: 3 bases; J trimming: 7 bases; junction bases outside the gene matches: 12. CDR3 amino acids: CASSSLGTGDIGGYTF. The CDR3 region has the DNA TGTGCCAGCAGCTCCCTCGGGACAGGGGATATCGGTGGCTACACCTTC.

The V and J genes are TRBV30 and TRBJ2-4, with TRBD2 matching over 10 bases. This CDR3 has 14 amino acids. Germline CDR1 reads GTSNPN; CDR2 reads SVGIG (reference sequence). Trimming took 1 base from V and 7 from J; bases not matched to a gene: 4. CDR3 protein: CAWSASGRGNIQYF. The CDR3 DNA sequence: TGTGCCTGGAGTGCCAGCGGGAGGGGTAACATTCAGTACTTC.

The rearrangement links TRBV2 to TRBJ2-2, with TRBD1 matching over 9 bases. Trimming took 5 bases from V and 3 from J; bases not matched to a gene: 7. The CDR3 totals 16 residues. CDR1 is SNHLY, CDR2 FYNNEI, per germline. CDR3 sequence: CASSRTGGVDTGELFF. The DNA for the CDR3 is TGTGCCAGCAGTCGTACAGGGGGCGTCGACACCGGGGAGCTGTTTTTT.

CDR3 loop: CASSFGRWKNSPLHF. Written as DNA, the CDR3 is TGTGCCAGCAGTTTTGGGCGATGGAAGAATTCACCCCTCCACTTT. The chain joins TRBV28 to TRBJ1-6; no clear D. The CDR3 has 15 residues. The V gene lost 3 bases and the J gene lost 7 bases, with 13 bases spanning the gap. Germline V gene sequence: CDR1 MDHEN, CDR2 SYDVKM.

The chain is built from TRBV5-6 and TRBJ2-5; D possibly corresponds to TRBD1 (5 bases). The V end was cut by 4 bases, the J end by 7 bases, with 14 bases between. The CDR3 is 13 residues long. Germline CDR1 reads SGHDT; CDR2 reads YYEEEE. Written as DNA, the CDR3 is TGTGCCAGCAGCACCGGACATATCGGGACCCAGTACTTC. This encodes CASSTGHIGTQYF. The full variable domain, with the rest looked up from reference TRBV5-6 and TRBJ2-5, is DAGVTQSPTHLIKTRGQQVTLRCSPKSGHDTVSWYQQALGQGPQFIFQYYEEEERQRGNFPDRFSGHQFPNYSSELNVNALLLGDSALYLCASSTGHIGTQYFGPGTRLLVL.

There are many counts of this clone. This chain joins TRBV15 and TRBJ2-2, with D maybe TRBD2 (6 bases). The CDR3 consists of 13 residues. From germline, CDR1 is LNHNV and CDR2 YYDKDF (reference sequence). V lost 5 bases and J lost 5, with 9 bases in between. The CDR3 region has the DNA TGTGCCACCAGCGGGGCGGGAACCGGGGAGCTGTTTTTT. Translated: CATSGAGTGELFF. Based on the CDR3 plus reference TRBV15 and TRBJ2-2, the full variable domain is DAMVIQNPRYQVTQFGKPVTLSCSQTLNHNVMYWYQQKSSQAPKLLFHYYDKDFNNEADTPDNFQSRRPNTSFCFLDIRSPGLGDTAMYLCATSGAGTGELFFGEGSRLTVL.

In this sample, this clone turned up many times. Other DNA sequences in this specimen translate into the identical CDR3. This sequence joins TRBV4-1 and TRBJ2-2; TRBD2 agrees at 8 bases. Trimming cost V 4 bases and J 4 bases; bases outside gene matches: 11. The V gene's germline CDR1 is MGHRA and CDR2 YSYEKL. The length of the CDR3 is 17 residues. CDR3 sequence: CASSRSMGLGITGELFF. CDR3 in DNA: TGCGCCAGCAGCCGATCCATGGGACTAGGTATCACCGGGGAGCTGTTTTTT.

This clone was seen a single time. The chain couples TRBV6-1 to TRBJ2-3; D is unresolved. The germline V gene encodes CDR1 MNHNS and CDR2 SASEGT. CDR3 length: 15 residues. With 5 bases removed from V and 2 bases from J, the gap between germline ends came to 14 bases. CDR3: CASSLQAGYTDTQYF. The DNA for the CDR3 is TGTGCCAGCAGTTTACAAGCCGGGTACACAGATACGCAGTATTTT.

V usage is TRBV18 and J usage is TRBJ2-2; 7 bases are shared with TRBD2. This CDR3 has 16 residues. Germline V gene sequence: CDR1 KGHSH, CDR2 LQKENI. V shed 0 bases, J shed 5 bases, and the junction held 6 bases outside the gene matches. The DNA for the CDR3 is TGTGCCAGCTCACCACCAGGCGGGAGTGTAACCGGGGAGCTGTTTTTT. It codes for CASSPPGGSVTGELFF.

This clone was detected a few times. The rearrangement joins TRBV5-3 to TRBJ1-1, with a weak D call TRBD1 (6 bases). TRBV5-3 is classed as an ORF, of uncertain function. The CDR3 is 17 amino acids. Trimming took 2 bases from V and 2 from J, leaving 19 bases between them. The CDR3 spells CARSFDGWGAPNTEAFF. The DNA of the CDR3 is TGTGCCAGAAGCTTTGACGGATGGGGGGCTCCTAACACTGAAGCTTTCTTT.

This chain links TRBV5-5 with TRBJ2-7; maybe TRBD1 (6 bases). This CDR3 contains 13 residues. The V end was cut by 3 bases, the J end by 0 bases, with 7 bases between. Germline V gene lookup returns CDR1 SGHKS and CDR2 YYEKEE (reference sequence). CDR3 amino acids: CASSSDSSYEQYF. CDR3 nucleotide sequence: TGTGCCAGCAGCTCGGACAGCTCCTACGAGCAGTACTTC.

To note about this clone: This same CDR3 is encoded by further DNA sequences in the sample. CDR3 sequence: CASSARGGAYEQYF. CDR3 bases: TGTGCCAGCAGCGCGCGAGGGGGGGCCTACGAGCAGTACTTC. This sequence joins TRBV9 and TRBJ2-7; maybe TRBD2 (7 bases). Trimming pared 3 bases from V and 2 bases from J, leaving 12 bases between. The germline gives CDR1 SGDLS, CDR2 YYNGEE. The CDR3 spans 14 residues.